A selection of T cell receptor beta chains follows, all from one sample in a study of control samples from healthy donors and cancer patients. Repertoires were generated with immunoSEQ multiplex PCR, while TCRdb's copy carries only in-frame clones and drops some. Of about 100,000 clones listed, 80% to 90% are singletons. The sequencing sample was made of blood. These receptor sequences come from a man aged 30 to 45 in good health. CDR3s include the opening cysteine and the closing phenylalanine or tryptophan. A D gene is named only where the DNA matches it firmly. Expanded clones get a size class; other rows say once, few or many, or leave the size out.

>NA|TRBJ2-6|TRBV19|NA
CASSIGAGANVLTF
TGTGCCAGTAGTATTGGGGCTGGGGCCAACGTCCTGACTTTC
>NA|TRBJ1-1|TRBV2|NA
CASRVNRNTEAFF
TGTGCCAGCAGGGTAAACAGGAACACTGAAGCTTTCTTT
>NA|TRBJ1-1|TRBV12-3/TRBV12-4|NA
CASSPSTEAFF
TGTGCCAGCAGCCCTTCCACTGAAGCTTTCTTT
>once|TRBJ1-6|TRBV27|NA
CASNPQPQGNNSPLHF
TGTGCCAGCAATCCCCAACCTCAGGGAAATAATTCACCCCTCCACTTT
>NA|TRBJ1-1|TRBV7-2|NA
CASSLRGRAGTEAFF
TGTGCCAGCAGTCTCAGGGGAAGAGCGGGCACTGAAGCTTTCTTT
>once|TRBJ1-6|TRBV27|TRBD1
CASSLPGTGLNSPLHF
TGTGCCAGCAGTTTACCCGGGACAGGTCTTAATTCACCCCTCCACTTT
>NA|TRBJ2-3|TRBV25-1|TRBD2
CASSTGGSSTDTQYF
TGTGCCAGCAGTACGGGCGGGAGTAGCACAGATACGCAGTATTTT
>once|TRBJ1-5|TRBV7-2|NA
CASSSQARGYSNQPQHF
TGTGCCAGCAGCTCACAGGCCCGGGGGTATAGCAATCAGCCCCAGCATTTT
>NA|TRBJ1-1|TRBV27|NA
CASSDLGDTEAFF
TGTGCCAGCAGTGACCTCGGCGACACTGAAGCTTTCTTT
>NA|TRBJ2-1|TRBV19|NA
CASRTLGVSYNEQFF
TGTGCCAGTAGAACTTTGGGGGTTTCCTACAATGAGCAGTTCTTC
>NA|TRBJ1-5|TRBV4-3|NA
CASSQEANGGQPQHF
TGCGCCAGCAGCCAAGAAGCTAATGGGGGTCAGCCCCAGCATTTT
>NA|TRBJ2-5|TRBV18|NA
CASSTLRGAQETQYF
TGTGCCAGCTCAACCCTTCGGGGGGCCCAGGAGACCCAGTACTTC
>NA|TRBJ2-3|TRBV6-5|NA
CASSSTGLRDTQYF
TGTGCCAGCAGTAGCACAGGGCTGAGGGATACGCAGTATTTT
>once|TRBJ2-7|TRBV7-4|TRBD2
CASRSSGRVSYEQYF
TGTGCCAGCAGGTCTAGCGGGAGGGTTTCCTACGAGCAGTACTTC
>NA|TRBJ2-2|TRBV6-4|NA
CASSGGNTGELFF
TGTGCCAGCAGTGGGGGGAACACCGGGGAGCTGTTTTTT
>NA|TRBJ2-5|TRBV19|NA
CATARGAKETQYF
TGTGCCACCGCCCGGGGAGCAAAAGAGACCCAGTACTTC
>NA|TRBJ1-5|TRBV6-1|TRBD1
CASSDGQGMTQPQHF
TGTGCCAGCAGTGATGGACAGGGAATGACGCAGCCCCAGCATTTT
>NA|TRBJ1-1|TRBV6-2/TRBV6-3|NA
CASSYPAEAFF
TGTGCCAGCAGTTATCCAGCTGAAGCTTTCTTT
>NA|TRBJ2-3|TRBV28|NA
CASSFGGSKRRSTDTQYF
TGTGCCAGCAGTTTCGGTGGGAGTAAGCGTCGTAGCACAGATACGCAGTATTTT
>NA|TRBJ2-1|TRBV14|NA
CASSHLPYNEQFF
TGTGCCAGCAGCCATCTGCCATACAATGAGCAGTTCTTC
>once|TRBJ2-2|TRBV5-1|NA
CASSIQGINTGELFF
TGCGCCAGCAGCATACAGGGTATCAACACCGGGGAGCTGTTTTTT
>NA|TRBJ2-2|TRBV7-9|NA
CASSRRTVYPGELFF
TGTGCCAGCAGCCGCAGGACAGTCTACCCCGGGGAGCTGTTTTTT
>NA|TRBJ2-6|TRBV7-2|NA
CASSLGFSGANVLTF
TGTGCCAGCAGCTTAGGTTTCTCTGGGGCCAACGTCCTGACTTTC
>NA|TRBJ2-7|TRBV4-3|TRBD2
CASSRRGRAEQYF
TGCGCCAGCAGCCGTCGCGGGAGGGCCGAGCAGTACTTC
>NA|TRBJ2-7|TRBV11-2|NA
CASSLEQVSYEQYF
TGTGCCAGCAGCTTAGAGCAGGTATCCTACGAGCAGTACTTC
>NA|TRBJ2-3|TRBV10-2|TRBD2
CASRRGAPGGDTQYF
TGCGCCAGCAGGCGGGGCGCCCCGGGGGGAGATACGCAGTATTTT
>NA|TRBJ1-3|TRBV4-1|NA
CASSQEGGRTGNTIYF
TGCGCCAGCAGCCAAGAAGGTGGCAGGACTGGAAACACCATATATTTT
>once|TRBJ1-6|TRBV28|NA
CASRLPGTADSPLHF
TGTGCCAGCAGACTACCCGGGACCGCGGATTCACCCCTCCACTTT
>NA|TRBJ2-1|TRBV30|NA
CAWNQAYNEQFF
TGTGCCTGGAACCAGGCCTACAATGAGCAGTTCTTC
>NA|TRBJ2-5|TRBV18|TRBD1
CASSPGEGQGLRETQYF
TGTGCCAGCTCACCGGGGGAGGGACAGGGACTCCGAGAGACCCAGTACTTC
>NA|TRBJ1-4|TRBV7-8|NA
CASSLSEKLFF
TGTGCCAGCAGCTTAAGTGAAAAACTGTTTTTT
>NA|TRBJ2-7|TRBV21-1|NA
CASIQGFPYEQYF
TGTGCCAGCATCCAGGGGTTTCCCTACGAGCAGTACTTC
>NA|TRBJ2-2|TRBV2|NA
CASSGVAVGTGELFF
TGTGCCAGCAGTGGGGTAGCGGTCGGCACCGGGGAGCTGTTTTTT
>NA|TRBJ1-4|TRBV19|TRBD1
CASSTYQDRGREKLFF
TGTGCCAGTAGTACCTACCAGGACAGGGGACGTGAAAAACTGTTTTTT
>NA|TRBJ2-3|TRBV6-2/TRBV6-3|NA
CASSEMKDTQYF
TGTGCCAGCAGCGAGATGAAAGATACGCAGTATTTT
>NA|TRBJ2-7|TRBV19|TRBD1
CASSGTASSYEQYF
TGTGCCAGTAGCGGGACAGCGAGCTCCTACGAGCAGTACTTC